This is a list of T cell receptor beta chains from one sample in a study of blood T cell repertoires in COVID-19. Sequencing used immunoSEQ multiplex PCR; TCRdb keeps in-frame clones, though not all of them. The sample holds 110,000 or so clones, roughly 80% seen once. Sequencing was carried out using peripheral blood. The receptor source for this set is a human donor in a cohort sampled during active COVID-19. The CDR3 runs from the conserved cysteine through the conserved F or W. The D gene is left open where the match is weak. For some rows the clone size is stated as once, few or many, or as a class when expanded; others skip it.

v_call	d_call	j_call	clone_size	cdr3_nt	cdr3_aa
TRBV5-1	.	TRBJ1-2	.	TGCGCCAGCAGCTTGGTGGAGAACTATGGCTACACCTTC	CASSLVENYGYTF
TRBV6-2/TRBV6-3	TRBD1	TRBJ1-2	many	TGTGCCAGCAGCCAAGGGCAGGGGGCTAGCTATGGCTACACCTTC	CASSQGQGASYGYTF
TRBV4-3	.	TRBJ1-4	.	TGCGCCAGCAGCCAAGGGGGGGCTAATGAAAAACTGTTTTTT	CASSQGGANEKLFF
TRBV6-5	.	TRBJ1-1	.	TGTGCCAGCAGTTACGCCTTGACAGGCCTAGGAACTGAAGCTTTCTTT	CASSYALTGLGTEAFF
TRBV5-1	.	TRBJ2-3	.	TGCGCCAGCAGCTCCCCACAGGGAACTGCTAGCACAGATACGCAGTATTTT	CASSSPQGTASTDTQYF
TRBV9	TRBD1	TRBJ1-3	.	TGTGCCAGCAGCACCCGGACAGGAGGCTCTGGAAACACCATATATTTT	CASSTRTGGSGNTIYF
TRBV5-6	.	TRBJ2-3	.	TGTGCCAGCAGCCTTGGCCAAGTCCCTTCAGATACGCAGTATTTT	CASSLGQVPSDTQYF
TRBV4-2	TRBD1	TRBJ1-5	.	TGTGCCAGCAGCCAAGATGGACAGGCCTTAAGCAATCAGCCCCAGCATTTT	CASSQDGQALSNQPQHF
TRBV6-5	.	TRBJ2-5	.	TGTGCCAGCAGTTACTCGGGGGGGCGCCGGGAGACCCAGTACTTC	CASSYSGGRRETQYF
TRBV9	.	TRBJ2-1	.	TGTGCCAGCAGCGTAGGCACGGGCGGCGGGAATGAGCAGTTCTTC	CASSVGTGGGNEQFF
TRBV12-3/TRBV12-4	.	TRBJ2-1	few	TGTGCCAGCAGTTTTGGGACTCCCGGTGAGCAGTTCTTC	CASSFGTPGEQFF
TRBV5-1	TRBD1	TRBJ1-2	.	TGCGCCAGCAGCACTGGACAGGGGGATGGCTACACCTTC	CASSTGQGDGYTF
TRBV7-2	TRBD2	TRBJ2-7	once	TGTGCCAGCAGCTTAAGGACTAGCGGGGCTTTGTACGAGCAGTACTTC	CASSLRTSGALYEQYF
TRBV5-4	TRBD2	TRBJ2-2	few	TGTGCCAGCAGCTTGGAACCGGGACTAAACACCGGGGAGCTGTTTTTT	CASSLEPGLNTGELFF
TRBV7-9	.	TRBJ1-2	.	TGTGCCAGCAGCTTAGATGAGGGAGACGGCTACACCTTC	CASSLDEGDGYTF
TRBV4-2	TRBD1	TRBJ1-5	.	TGTGCCAGCAGCCAAGATGAGGACAGGGGCAATCAGCCCCAGCATTTT	CASSQDEDRGNQPQHF
TRBV6-5	.	TRBJ1-5	.	TGTGCCAGCAGTTACTCGTTTGCAGGGGGCAATCAGCCCCAGCATTTT	CASSYSFAGGNQPQHF
TRBV29-1	TRBD1	TRBJ1-2	.	TGCAGCGCACTGACAGGGAGAGACGGCTACACCTTC	CSALTGRDGYTF
TRBV12-3/TRBV12-4	.	TRBJ2-2	.	TGTGCCAGCAATATGGGGGGTTCCGGGGAGCTGTTTTTT	CASNMGGSGELFF
TRBV5-6	.	TRBJ2-7	.	TGTGCCAGCAGCGATAACAGGAATCTCTACGAGCAGTACTTC	CASSDNRNLYEQYF